The rows below give T cell receptor beta chains drawn from one sample of a study of blood T cell repertoires in COVID-19. Data came from immunoSEQ multiplex PCR; TCRdb stores just in-frame clones and leaves some out. The sample consists of around 190,000 clones, 85% to 90% of them appearing once. The sample comprised peripheral blood. The receptors were sampled from a human donor in a cohort sampled during active COVID-19. The CDR3 runs from the conserved cysteine through the conserved F or W. A D gene is named only where the DNA matches it firmly. The listing skips clone size in some rows; elsewhere it reads once, few, many or a size class.

j_call d_call v_call clone_size cdr3_aa cdr3_nt
TRBJ2-7 TRBD2 TRBV18 - CASSPPSGRSYEQYF TGTGCCAGCTCACCACCAAGCGGGAGGTCCTACGAGCAGTACTTC
TRBJ2-6 TRBD2 TRBV29-1 - CSATSGSRTGANVLTF TGCAGCGCTACTAGCGGGAGCAGGACTGGGGCCAACGTCCTGACTTTC
TRBJ2-5 - TRBV6-5 - CATHQETQYF TGTGCCACTCACCAAGAGACCCAGTACTTC
TRBJ1-5 - TRBV28 - CASTGGNQPQHF TGTGCCAGCACGGGAGGCAATCAGCCCCAGCATTTT
TRBJ1-2 TRBD1 TRBV19 - CASSPDRGDYGYTF TGTGCCAGTAGTCCCGACAGGGGAGACTATGGCTACACCTTC
TRBJ1-6 - TRBV4-3 - CASSQDIRQGNSPLHF TGCGCCAGCAGCCAAGATATTAGGCAGGGGAATTCACCCCTCCACTTT
TRBJ2-2 - TRBV7-2 - CASSPVQRVVTGELFF TGTGCCAGCAGCCCCGTACAGCGGGTTGTCACCGGGGAGCTGTTTTTT
TRBJ2-5 - TRBV4-3 - CASSQVLGGRETQYF TGCGCCAGCAGCCAAGTTCTCGGAGGACGGGAGACCCAGTACTTC
TRBJ1-1 - TRBV6-2/TRBV6-3 many CASSYSFPRVGNTEAFF TGTGCCAGCAGTTACTCGTTTCCTCGGGTGGGGAACACTGAAGCTTTCTTT
TRBJ1-1 - TRBV6-1 - CASSDVGGMNTEAFF TGTGCCAGCAGTGACGTTGGCGGAATGAACACTGAAGCTTTCTTT
TRBJ1-6 - TRBV27 few CASSLNLDRNSPLHF TGTGCCAGCAGTCTTAACTTAGACAGAAATTCACCCCTCCACTTT
TRBJ1-6 TRBD1 TRBV5-4 - CASSPQQGGVNSPLHF TGTGCCAGCAGCCCACAACAGGGGGGGGTTAATTCACCCCTCCACTTT
TRBJ2-4 TRBD2 TRBV6-6 once CASSYSSGNENIQYF TGTGCCAGCAGTTATTCTAGCGGGAATGAAAACATTCAGTACTTC
TRBJ2-7 - TRBV7-2 - CASSLPGGGPPEQYF TGTGCCAGCAGCTTACCTGGCGGGGGCCCCCCCGAGCAGTACTTC
TRBJ1-1 - TRBV2 - CASSVAQASEAFF TGTGCCAGCAGTGTGGCACAGGCTTCTGAAGCTTTCTTT
TRBJ2-3 - TRBV5-1 - CASSLEGGLEYF TGCGCCAGCAGCTTGGAGGGGGGGCTTGAGTATTTT
TRBJ2-1 - TRBV30 - CAWSASSRDNEQFF TGTGCCTGGAGTGCTTCGTCACGAGACAATGAGCAGTTCTTC
TRBJ2-3 - TRBV5-1 - CASSFVAGRSLDTQYF TGCGCCAGCAGCTTCGTGGCAGGGAGGTCGCTCGATACGCAGTATTTT
TRBJ2-7 - TRBV27 once CASSFGQAGEQYF TGTGCCAGCAGTTTCGGACAGGCGGGGGAGCAGTACTTC
TRBJ2-7 - TRBV5-6 - CASSRSAESYEQYF TGTGCCAGCAGCCGGTCGGCGGAATCCTACGAGCAGTACTTC
TRBJ1-6 TRBD1 TRBV4-1 - CASSQEEVRTGNNSPLHF TGCGCCAGCAGCCAAGAGGAGGTCCGGACAGGGAATAATTCACCCCTCCACTTT
TRBJ2-5 - TRBV7-2 - CASGGAGETQYF TGTGCCAGCGGCGGAGCTGGAGAGACCCAGTACTTC
TRBJ1-1 - TRBV19 - CASSTPSVGNTEAFF TGTGCCAGTAGTACCCCTAGCGTTGGGAACACTGAAGCTTTCTTT
TRBJ1-1 - TRBV5-5 - CASSFTGFADFF TGTGCCAGCAGCTTTACAGGGTTCGCTGATTTCTTT
TRBJ2-7 TRBD2 TRBV18 - CASSPRTGLAGGQNEQYF TGTGCCAGCTCACCACGCACTGGACTAGCGGGAGGACAAAACGAGCAGTACTTC
TRBJ2-7 - TRBV24-1 - CATSDQDSYEQYF TGTGCCACCAGTGATCAGGACAGCTACGAGCAGTACTTC
TRBJ1-2 TRBD1 TRBV19 once CASSMGQGRDYGYTF TGTGCCAGTAGTATGGGACAGGGACGAGACTATGGCTACACCTTC
TRBJ2-7 - TRBV27 once CASSFRPGHPYEQYF TGTGCCAGCAGTTTCCGACCGGGACATCCCTACGAGCAGTACTTC
TRBJ2-5 TRBD2 TRBV14 - CASSQRGGAGETQYF TGTGCCAGCAGCCAACGCGGGGGGGCCGGTGAGACCCAGTACTTC
TRBJ1-6 - TRBV5-6 once CASSLAGLNSPLHF TGTGCCAGCAGCTTGGCAGGGTTGAATTCACCCCTCCACTTT
TRBJ2-5 - TRBV5-8 - CASSLGLLRTQYF TGTGCCAGCAGCTTGGGACTGCTTAGGACCCAGTACTTC
TRBJ1-6 - TRBV5-6 - CASSFGGRGRWAPLHF TGTGCCAGCAGCTTCGGTGGGCGGGGGAGATGGGCACCCCTCCACTTT
TRBJ2-7 TRBD1 TRBV5-1 - CASSIQGWFGEQYF TGCGCCAGCAGCATACAGGGGTGGTTTGGCGAGCAGTACTTC
TRBJ1-4 - TRBV29-1 - CSVDWREKLFF TGCAGCGTTGACTGGAGGGAAAAACTGTTTTTT
TRBJ1-2 - TRBV29-1 - CSVVTDYGYTF TGCAGCGTCGTGACAGACTATGGCTACACCTTC
TRBJ2-1 - TRBV27 once CASKGSGYNEQFF TGTGCCAGCAAAGGGTCAGGGTACAATGAGCAGTTCTTC
TRBJ2-1 TRBD2 TRBV4-3 - CASSQDRSGRVNEQFF TGCGCCAGCAGCCAAGATCGAAGCGGGAGGGTCAATGAGCAGTTCTTC
TRBJ1-6 - TRBV30 - CAWRGANSPLHF TGTGCCTGGAGGGGAGCGAATTCACCCCTCCACTTT
TRBJ2-7 - TRBV30 - CAWSVTQGPYEQYF TGTGCCTGGAGTGTGACTCAGGGTCCCTACGAGCAGTACTTC
TRBJ2-7 - TRBV5-1 - CASSLEGGSVYEQYF TGCGCCAGCAGCTTGGAAGGGGGTAGTGTGTACGAGCAGTACTTC
TRBJ2-5 - TRBV4-1 - CASSQARDGYQETQYF TGCGCCAGCAGCCAAGCCCGAGACGGGTACCAAGAGACCCAGTACTTC
TRBJ2-5 - TRBV7-2 once CASSLRLAQETQYF TGTGCCAGCAGCTTAAGGCTAGCACAAGAGACCCAGTACTTC
TRBJ1-2 TRBD1 TRBV7-2 - CASQFTGTGYGYTF TGTGCCAGTCAATTCACCGGGACAGGGTATGGCTACACCTTC
TRBJ2-1 TRBD2 TRBV3-1/TRBV3-2 - CASSQLGGFEQFF TGTGCCAGCAGCCAATTGGGAGGGTTTGAGCAGTTCTTC
TRBJ1-2 - TRBV29-1 - CSVESTGYYGYTF TGCAGCGTTGAAAGTACAGGGTATTATGGCTACACCTTC
TRBJ2-5 TRBD1 TRBV5-8 - CASSLGDRGRETQYF TGTGCCAGCAGCTTGGGCGACAGGGGTCGAGAGACCCAGTACTTC
TRBJ2-1 - TRBV20-1 once CSASMSYEQFF TGCAGTGCTAGTATGTCCTATGAGCAGTTCTTC
TRBJ2-2 - TRBV9 - CASSPTLGVRVGPGELFF TGTGCCAGCAGCCCTACGCTTGGCGTCAGGGTGGGTCCCGGGGAGCTGTTTTTT
TRBJ1-2 - TRBV5-1 - CASSLKPGESGYTF TGCGCCAGCAGCTTGAAACCAGGGGAGAGCGGCTACACCTTC
TRBJ2-6 - TRBV7-2 once CASSFTGLRGANVLTF TGTGCCAGCAGCTTCACAGGATTGAGGGGGGCCAACGTCCTGACTTTC
TRBJ2-1 TRBD2 TRBV7-2 - CASSQAGTNYNEQFF TGTGCCAGCAGCCAGGCCGGGACTAACTACAATGAGCAGTTCTTC
TRBJ2-3 - TRBV12-3/TRBV12-4 once CASSSREDTQYF TGTGCCAGCAGTTCCCGGGAAGATACGCAGTATTTT
TRBJ1-5 - TRBV21-1 - CASSKAQGLEGNQPQHF TGTGCCAGCAGCAAAGCTCAGGGGCTCGAGGGCAATCAGCCCCAGCATTTT
TRBJ2-6 TRBD1 TRBV7-2 - CASSLKISGQGAGANVLTF TGTGCCAGCAGCTTGAAAATTTCGGGACAGGGCGCGGGGGCCAACGTCCTGACTTTC
TRBJ2-5 - TRBV29-1 - CSVETSWGETQYF TGCAGCGTCGAGACTAGTTGGGGAGAGACCCAGTACTTC
TRBJ2-7 - TRBV5-1 - CASSNDRYEQYF TGCGCCAGCAGCAACGACAGGTACGAGCAGTACTTC
TRBJ1-1 - TRBV20-1 - CSASTGLNTEAFF TGCAGTGCTAGTACAGGTCTGAACACTGAAGCTTTCTTT
TRBJ2-5 TRBD2 TRBV5-1 once CASTRGTSGQETQYF TGCGCCAGCACCCGCGGGACTAGCGGCCAAGAGACCCAGTACTTC
TRBJ1-1 - TRBV18 - CASSPPGATEAFF TGTGCCAGCTCACCACCAGGGGCCACTGAAGCTTTCTTT